This passage covers 12 T cell receptor beta chains from one sample sequenced in a study of identical twins. Each CDR3 protein gets one entry after TCRdb re-called the 5' RACE reads with MiXCR. The table has approximately 600,000 distinct CDR3 sequences, around 7.5% seen once. This same sample was also part of a study on yellow fever vaccine responses in identical twins.

Sample: PBMCs. These receptors originate from a woman aged 18-35 years in good health.

The rearrangement uses TRBV18 and TRBJ2-5; possible D gene TRBD1, 5 bases. Germline CDR1 reads KGHSH; CDR2 reads LQKENI. The CDR3 is 16 residues long. V shed 0 bases and J shed 1 base, with 12 bases lying between them. This CDR3 is CASSPPNRQTQETQYF. The CDR3, as DNA: TGTGCCAGCTCACCACCGAACCGACAGACCCAAGAGACCCAGTACTTC.

In its sample, this clonotype was seen a few times. The J gene is TRBJ2-1, the V gene TRBV2, with D perhaps given as TRBD1 or TRBD2 (5 bases each). Germline V gene data show CDR1 as SNHLY and CDR2 as FYNNEI. CDR3 length equals 14 residues. The V and J ends lost 4 bases and 11 bases respectively, with 18 bases between them. DNA for the CDR3: TGTGCCAGCAGTGCGCTGGGGGTGAGGTCGCAGCAGTTCTTC. Translation: CASSALGVRSQQFF.

The chain has TRBV12-3 or TRBV12-4 and TRBJ2-1; 7 positions agree with TRBD2. V dropped 0 bases and J dropped 4; count of bases not matched to a gene: 15. The CDR3 contains 19 residues. The CDR3 region is CASSLALMRVSGRYNEQFF. The CDR3 bases are TGTGCCAGCAGTTTAGCGCTAATGAGGGTTAGCGGGCGATACAATGAGCAGTTCTTC.

This clonotype turned up a few times. This chain links TRBV29-1 with TRBJ2-7, with a weak D call TRBD1 (5 bases). In germline, CDR1 is SQVTM, CDR2 ANQGSEA. Between the trimmed V and J ends, which lost 2 bases and 3 bases, there was a span of 8 bases. This CDR3 comprises 12 residues. The CDR3 DNA sequence: TGCAGCGTTGAACAGGGTAGCTACGAGCAGTACTTC. Its translation is CSVEQGSYEQYF.

There are many counts of this clonotype. This chain connects TRBV11-2 to TRBJ2-7; D is unresolved. From germline, CDR1 is SGHAT and CDR2 FQNNGV. The V gene lost 0 bases and the J gene lost 2 bases, with 2 bases spanning the gap. The CDR3 sequence is 12 residues long. CDR3 nucleotides: TGTGCCAGCAGCTTAGAAACCTACGAGCAGTACGTC. It is translated as CASSLETYEQYV.

This clonotype was picked up a small number of times. V usage is TRBV20-1 and J usage is TRBJ2-3; tentative D call: TRBD2 (6 bases). This CDR3 has 14 amino acids. V dropped 1 base and J dropped 6 bases, with 14 bases sitting between them. The V gene's germline CDR1 is DFQATT and CDR2 SNEGSKA (reference sequence). The CDR3: CSARGQRERDTQYF. In DNA, the CDR3 is TGCAGTGCTAGAGGACAACGGGAGAGGGATACGCAGTATTTT.

This clonotype was detected only a few times. This chain joins TRBV20-1 and TRBJ2-3; 8 bases line up with TRBD2. This CDR3 has 12 residues. Trimming at V came to 6 bases and at J to 6 bases, leaving 5 bases not matched to a gene. CDR1 is DFQATT, CDR2 SNEGSKA, per germline (reference sequence). The CDR3 region is CSAQTSADTQYF. In DNA, the CDR3 is TGCAGTGCCCAGACTAGCGCCGATACGCAGTATTTT.

This clonotype has at least ten counts. This sequence joins TRBV7-9 and TRBJ1-5; D is possibly TRBD1 (6 bases). The CDR3 runs to 14 residues. Trimming removed 5 bases at V and 4 bases at J, with 12 bases between. The germline V gene encodes CDR1 SEHNR and CDR2 FQNEAQ (reference sequence). The CDR3 nucleotides are TGTGCCAGCAGCCACTGGACAGATAATCAGCCCCAGCATTTT. Its translation: CASSHWTDNQPQHF.

CDR3 nucleotides: TGTGCCAGCAGCGCCAGTTCCGCGGTGAGCTCCTACAATGAGCAGTTCTTC. Amino acid sequence: CASSASSAVSSYNEQFF. The chain joins TRBV5-4 to TRBJ2-1; D gene ambiguous. Germline V gene data show CDR1 as SGHNT and CDR2 as YYREEE (reference sequence). The V end was cut by 4 bases, the J end by 0 bases, with 17 bases between. This CDR3 spans 17 amino acids.

This clonotype was picked up many times. The chain employs TRBV20-1 and TRBJ2-7; D remains ambiguous. This CDR3 has 14 residues. Germline-derived CDR1 and CDR2 are DFQATT and SNEGSKA (reference sequence). V gave up 1 base and J gave up 3 bases, with 13 bases separating them. CDR3 protein: CSARAPGGGYEQYF. The CDR3 DNA sequence: TGCAGTGCTAGAGCTCCGGGTGGTGGCTACGAGCAGTACTTC.

The gene calls are TRBV4-1 and TRBJ2-7; 10 positions agree with TRBD1. Unmatched junction bases numbered 1, after V lost 3 bases and J lost 5 bases. CDR1 and CDR2 (germline): MGHRA, YSYEKL. This CDR3 comprises 13 residues. The CDR3, as DNA: TGCGCCAGCAGCCAGGGGACAGGGGACGAGCAGTACGTC. As protein: CASSQGTGDEQYV.

The chain employs TRBV12-3 or TRBV12-4 and TRBJ2-3; TRBD2 matches 13 bases. The length of the CDR3 is 17 residues. The trim removed 4 bases at V and 6 bases at J, leaving 10 bases unmatched. The CDR3 region has the DNA TGTGCCAGCAGTTCTGTGGGGACTAGCGGGGCTAGGGATACGCAGTATTTT. Residues: CASSSVGTSGARDTQYF.